These 25 T cell receptor beta chains share one sample of origin, sequenced in a study of beta chain features in type 1 diabetes. The study reverse transcribed the entire isolated RNA, so it sequenced expressed TCRB transcripts. The method was immunoSEQ multiplex PCR; TCRdb's version includes in-frame clones alone and lacks a portion of them. The data hold about 360,000 clones, with over 9.5% observed a single time. Sequenced material: naive CD4+ T cells from blood. The receptors here all came from a man younger than 35 in good health.

This chain uses TRBV7-2 with TRBJ2-2; D gene ambiguous. The CDR3 covers 14 residues. Looked up from germline, CDR1 is SGHTA and CDR2 is FQGNSA. V was trimmed by 5 bases and J by 1 base, leaving 8 bases between them. The CDR3, as DNA: TGTGCCAGCAGCCCGCAGATGAACACCGGGGAGCTGTTTTTT. Translating it yields CASSPQMNTGELFF.

CDR3 protein: CASSYETHKAGYTF. The CDR3 DNA sequence: TGTGCCAGCAGTTATGAGACTCATAAGGCTGGCTACACCTTC. This chain joins TRBV7-9 and TRBJ1-2; D call uncertain. Between the trimmed V and J ends, which lost 6 bases and 7 bases, there was a span of 18 bases. The CDR3 is made up of 14 amino acids. Germline CDR1 reads SEHNR; CDR2 reads FQNEAQ (reference sequence). The whole variable domain, filled in from reference TRBV7-9 and TRBJ1-2, reads DTGVSQNPRHKITKRGQNVTFRCDPISEHNRLYWYRQTLGQGPEFLTYFQNEAQLEKSRLLSDRFSAERPKGSFSTLEIQRTEQGDSAMYLCASSYETHKAGYTFGSGTRLTVV.

In its sample, this clone was seen a few times. The gene calls are TRBV27 and TRBJ2-1; a weak D match, TRBD2 (6 bases). The CDR3 covers 14 residues. The ends were cut back, 2 bases at V and 7 bases at J, with 12 bases in the middle. CDR1 MNHEY and CDR2 SMNVEV come from the germline V gene (reference sequence). CDR3 loop: CASSLTSPKNEQFF. The CDR3 bases are TGTGCCAGCAGTTTAACTAGCCCTAAGAATGAGCAGTTCTTC.

V is TRBV5-1 and J is TRBJ2-7; TRBD1 might be the D (6 bases). The germline V gene has CDR1 SGHRS and CDR2 YFSETQ. Trimming removed 4 bases at V and 0 bases at J, with 17 bases between. The CDR3 covers 16 residues. CDR3 DNA: TGCGCCAGCAGCCGAGACCTTCAGGGGACCTCCTACGAGCAGTACTTC. It codes for CASSRDLQGTSYEQYF.

The chain joins TRBV15 to TRBJ2-7; possibly TRBD2 for D (5 bases). The CDR3 has 14 amino acids. The V and J ends lost 0 bases and 4 bases respectively, with 10 bases between them. Germline values: CDR1 LNHNV, CDR2 YYDKDF (reference sequence). DNA of the CDR3: TGTGCCACCAGCAGAGATATGAGGGCTTACGAGCAGTACTTC. This codes for CATSRDMRAYEQYF.

This clone has a handful of counts. The CDR3 reads CASSLGGSSEKLFF. CDR3 DNA sequence: TGTGCCAGCAGTTTAGGAGGTAGTAGTGAAAAACTGTTTTTT. This chain uses TRBV28 with TRBJ1-4; the D is unclear. V was trimmed by 2 bases and J by 7 bases, leaving 11 bases between them. Germline CDR1 is MDHEN and CDR2 is SYDVKM. This CDR3 is built from 14 residues.

This clone was observed a few times. The CDR3 reads CASTGGPYNEQFF. The CDR3 coding sequence is TGTGCCAGCACAGGGGGACCCTACAATGAGCAGTTCTTC. The chain carries TRBV2 and TRBJ2-1; 7 bases fit TRBD1. The CDR3 loop spans 13 amino acids. The trim removed 7 bases at V and 2 bases at J, leaving 2 bases unmatched. Per germline, CDR1 SNHLY and CDR2 FYNNEI.

This chain connects TRBV7-9 to TRBJ1-4, with D unclear. Germline V gives CDR1 SEHNR, CDR2 FQNEAQ (reference sequence). The CDR3 runs to 15 residues. Trimming cost V 5 bases and J 8 bases, with 18 bases left between them. CDR3 bases: TGTGCCAGCAGCCTATCAGGTATCGCGGGAGAAAAACTGTTTTTT. Amino acid sequence: CASSLSGIAGEKLFF.

The chain uses TRBV5-1 and TRBJ2-3; no reliable D call. The CDR3 is 14 amino acids. Germline CDR1 SGHRS, CDR2 YFSETQ. V lost 3 bases, J lost 6 bases, and 14 bases lay in between. CDR3 DNA: TGCGCCAGCAGCTGGCTGACCGCGGCGGATACGCAGTATTTT. This sequence encodes CASSWLTAADTQYF.

This clone was counted a few times. In DNA form, the CDR3 reads TGTGCCAGCAGCCTGACACTAGCCAAAAACATTCAGTACTTC. Protein sequence: CASSLTLAKNIQYF. This rearrangement joins TRBV6-6 to TRBJ2-4, with D hard to call. The germline V and J ends were trimmed by 6 bases and 0 bases, with 9 bases remaining between them. Looked up from germline, CDR1 is MNHNY and CDR2 is SVGAGI (reference sequence). The CDR3 contains 14 residues.

This clone was counted between two and nine times. The chain is built from TRBV7-2 and TRBJ1-2; 10 nucleotides align to TRBD1. From germline, CDR1 is SGHTA and CDR2 FQGNSA. Trimming took 5 bases from V and 4 from J; bases not matched to a gene: 10. This CDR3 spans 16 amino acids. The CDR3 coding sequence is TGTGCCAGCAGCGTAACTCCGGGACAGGGGACCTATGGCTACACCTTC. Translating it yields CASSVTPGQGTYGYTF. Using reference TRBV7-2 and TRBJ1-2 for the parts outside the CDR3, the full variable domain is GAGVSQSPSNKVTEKGKDVELRCDPISGHTALYWYRQSLGQGLEFLIYFQGNSAPDKSGLPSDRFSAERTGGSVSTLTIQRTQQEDSAVYLCASSVTPGQGTYGYTFGSGTRLTVV.

The chain has TRBV9 and TRBJ2-1, with D hard to call. The CDR3 covers 15 residues. V lost 0 bases and J lost 4, with 11 bases in between. CDR1 SGDLS and CDR2 YYNGEE come from the germline V gene. CDR3 sequence: CASSVETSPYNEQFF. Here the CDR3 DNA reads TGTGCCAGCAGCGTAGAGACATCGCCTTACAATGAGCAGTTCTTC.

As to this clone: One end of the junction varies from germline; a read error may be responsible. The chain is built from TRBV6-5 and TRBJ2-1; D perhaps matches TRBD1 (5 bases). This CDR3 has 12 residues. CDR1 and CDR2 (germline): MNHEY, SVGAGI. The CDR3 DNA follows: TGTGCCAGCAGTTACTCATCAGGGATCCGGATCTTC. It specifies CASSYSSGIRIF.

This clone was found a few times. The chain carries TRBV10-3 and TRBJ2-1, with 12 bases identical to TRBD2. Unmatched junction bases numbered 6, after V lost 6 bases and J lost 6 bases. The CDR3 is made up of 15 amino acids. In germline, CDR1 is ENHRY, CDR2 SYGVKD. The CDR3 reads CAIRQTSGSSNEQFF. The CDR3 bases are TGTGCCATCAGACAGACTAGCGGGAGTTCCAATGAGCAGTTCTTC.

This clone was detected a few times. This chain joins TRBV7-3 and TRBJ1-2; D may be TRBD1 (6 bases). The CDR3 is 13 amino acids. The ends were cut back, 5 bases at V and 7 bases at J, with 14 bases in the middle. Germline CDR1 SGHTA, CDR2 FQGTGA. The CDR3: CASSLPDSSGYTF. The CDR3 DNA follows: TGTGCCAGCAGCCTCCCGGACAGTTCTGGCTACACCTTC.

In its sample, this clone was seen many times. The chain is built from TRBV14 and TRBJ2-7; no clear D. Looked up from germline, CDR1 is SGHDN and CDR2 is FVKESK. CDR3 size: 13 residues. V lost 0 bases and J 6 bases, leaving 9 bases between the germline ends. The CDR3 sequence: CASSQELRSEQYF. CDR3 bases: TGTGCCAGCAGCCAAGAGCTTCGGTCCGAGCAGTACTTC.

There are a few counts of this clone. This same CDR3 is encoded by further DNA sequences in the sample. This chain connects TRBV7-9 to TRBJ2-7; D remains ambiguous. Germline V gene lookup returns CDR1 SEHNR and CDR2 FQNEAQ (reference sequence). The CDR3 runs to 12 residues. The V gene lost 1 base and the J gene lost 3 bases, with 4 bases spanning the gap. Here the CDR3 reads CASSLDYYEQYF. The CDR3 DNA is TGTGCCAGCAGCTTAGATTACTACGAGCAGTACTTC.

V usage is TRBV9 and J usage is TRBJ2-3; possibly TRBD2 for D (5 bases). Germline CDR1 SGDLS, CDR2 YYNGEE. The CDR3 extends over 16 amino acids. V lost 8 bases and J 5 bases, leaving 24 bases between the germline ends. The CDR3 region has the DNA TGTGCCAGTTCCCTTCTGAGGGAAGTGGTTGGAGATACGCAGTATTTT. Its protein is CASSLLREVVGDTQYF.

The genes are TRBV30 and TRBJ2-5; tentatively, D is TRBD2 (7 bases). Trimming cost V 1 base and J 0 bases, with 12 bases left between them. The CDR3 has 15 amino acids. Germline V gives CDR1 GTSNPN, CDR2 SVGIG (reference sequence). CDR3 bases: TGTGCCTGGAGTGGAGGGGGAGGGTACCAAGAGACCCAGTACTTC. Its protein is CAWSGGGGYQETQYF. Drawing the rest from reference TRBV30 and TRBJ2-5, the complete variable domain is SQTIHQWPATLVQPVGSPLSLECTVEGTSNPNLYWYRQAAGRGLQLLFYSVGIGQISSEVPQNLSASRPQDRQFILSSKKLLLSDSGFYLCAWSGGGGYQETQYFGPGTRLLVL.

The chain joins TRBV7-6 to TRBJ2-1; TRBD2 matches 8 bases. The germline CDR1 and CDR2 sequences are SGHVS and FNYEAQ. Trimming at V came to 0 bases and at J to 2 bases, leaving 0 bases not matched to a gene. This CDR3 comprises 15 residues. The CDR3 DNA reads TGTGCCAGCAGCTTAGCACTAGCGGCCTACAATGAGCAGTTCTTC. This encodes CASSLALAAYNEQFF.

The chain has TRBV18 and TRBJ2-1; tentative D call: TRBD1 (6 bases). Germline CDR1 KGHSH, CDR2 LQKENI. The CDR3 spans 16 residues. V dropped 0 bases and J dropped 8 bases, with 17 bases sitting between them. CDR3 loop: CASSPPPGTLGDEQFF. The CDR3 DNA reads as TGTGCCAGCTCACCACCACCGGGGACACTAGGCGATGAGCAGTTCTTC.

This rearrangement joins TRBV11-3 to TRBJ2-7, with TRBD2 identical over 8 bases. This CDR3 is 14 amino acids long. Germline lookup yields CDR1 SGHNT and CDR2 YENEEA. V was pared by 4 bases and J by 4 bases, with 6 bases of the junction left unmatched. CDR3 DNA: TGTGCCAGCAGCTACAGCGGGAGCGGTTACGAGCAGTACTTC. Its protein is CASSYSGSGYEQYF.

The chain employs TRBV5-6 and TRBJ2-5, with D perhaps matching TRBD2 (6 bases). Trimming took off 0 bases at V and 7 bases at J, with 10 bases between the two ends. The CDR3 extends over 13 amino acids. Germline lookup yields CDR1 SGHDT and CDR2 YYEEEE. In nucleotides, the CDR3 is TGTGCCAGCAGCTTGGGGCTAGCGCGGACCCAGTACTTC. Its protein product is CASSLGLARTQYF.

The CDR3 sequence is CASTRGGNTEAFF. CDR3 sequence (DNA): TGTGCCAGCACCCGCGGGGGGAATACTGAAGCTTTCTTT. This chain connects TRBV6-5 to TRBJ1-1; weak D call: TRBD1 (5 bases). CDR3 size: 13 residues. The V and J ends lost 7 bases and 5 bases respectively, with 14 bases between them. Looked up from germline, CDR1 is MNHEY and CDR2 is SVGAGI.

V and J are TRBV7-2 and TRBJ2-2, with D unresolved. V lost 5 bases and J lost 2, with 9 bases in between. Germline CDR1 and CDR2: SGHTA and FQGNSA. This CDR3 spans 14 amino acids. DNA of the CDR3: TGTGCCAGCAGCCCCATAGTAAACACCGGGGAGCTGTTTTTT. The encoded protein is CASSPIVNTGELFF.